This T cell receptor beta chain was documented in a study of CD8+ T cells in alopecia areata. Overall study results and limits: Lesional scalp displayed greater clonality than normal scalp, most notably in alopecia totalis/universalis.

Germline lookup yields CDR1 LNHNV and CDR2 YYDKDF (reference sequence). This CDR3 spans 14 amino acids. V was trimmed by 4 bases and J by 3 bases, leaving 9 bases between them. Treatment of the sample: oral pan-JAK inhibitor, 5-10 mg twice daily. Extraction and reverse transcription of RNA yielded cDNA as the sequencing template. TCRdb's copy holds only in-frame clones and misses some; the assay was immunoSEQ multiplex PCR. The table has over 100,000 clones, 53% seen once; the top ten hold about 0.5%. This clone was picked up a small number of times. Its antigen is still unknown. The specimen comprised CD4+ T cells sorted from blood, sampled at week 4, from a patient treated with tofacitinib. This TCR was sampled from a human donor with alopecia areata. The rearrangement links TRBV15 to TRBJ2-2; possibly TRBD1 for D (6 bases). CDR3 residues: CATSIDRYTGELFF. For the CDR3, the DNA is TGTGCCACCAGCATCGACAGGTACACCGGGGAGCTGTTTTTT.